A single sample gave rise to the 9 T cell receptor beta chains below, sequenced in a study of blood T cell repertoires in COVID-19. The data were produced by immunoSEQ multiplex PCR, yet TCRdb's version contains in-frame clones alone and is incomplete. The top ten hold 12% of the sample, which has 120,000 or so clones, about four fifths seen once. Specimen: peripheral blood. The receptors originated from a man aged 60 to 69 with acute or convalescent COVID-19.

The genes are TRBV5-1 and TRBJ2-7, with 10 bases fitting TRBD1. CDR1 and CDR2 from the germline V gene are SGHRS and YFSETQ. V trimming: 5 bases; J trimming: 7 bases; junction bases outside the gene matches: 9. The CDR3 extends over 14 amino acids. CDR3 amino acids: CASSPDRGLGEQYF. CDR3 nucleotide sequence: TGCGCCAGCAGTCCCGACAGGGGGCTGGGAGAGCAGTACTTC.

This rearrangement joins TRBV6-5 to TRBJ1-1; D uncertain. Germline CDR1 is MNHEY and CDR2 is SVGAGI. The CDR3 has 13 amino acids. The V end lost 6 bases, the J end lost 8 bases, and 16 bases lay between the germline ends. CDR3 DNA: TGTGCCAGCAGCAACAACGGGGAGACCGAAGCTTTCTTT. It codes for CASSNNGETEAFF.

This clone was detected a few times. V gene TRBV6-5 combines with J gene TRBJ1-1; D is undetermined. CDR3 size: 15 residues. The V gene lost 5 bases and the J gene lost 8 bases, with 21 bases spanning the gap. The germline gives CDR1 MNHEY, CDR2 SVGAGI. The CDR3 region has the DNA TGTGCCAGCAGTCCCCGAGGCATGGGGAGGATGGAAGCTTTCTTT. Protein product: CASSPRGMGRMEAFF.

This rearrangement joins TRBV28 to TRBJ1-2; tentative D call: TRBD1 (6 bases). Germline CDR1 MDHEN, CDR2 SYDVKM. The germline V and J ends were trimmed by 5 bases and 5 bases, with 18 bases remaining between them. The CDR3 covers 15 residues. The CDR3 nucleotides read TGTGCCAGCAGTACCGGAGGGGGGGGGCCTTATGGCTACACCTTC. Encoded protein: CASSTGGGGPYGYTF.

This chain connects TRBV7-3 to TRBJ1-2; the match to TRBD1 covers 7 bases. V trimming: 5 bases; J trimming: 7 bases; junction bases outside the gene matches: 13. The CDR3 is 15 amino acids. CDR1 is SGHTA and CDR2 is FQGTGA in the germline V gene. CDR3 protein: CASSPTERGGLGYTF. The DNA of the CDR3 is TGTGCCAGCAGCCCAACTGAGAGAGGGGGCCTTGGCTACACCTTC.

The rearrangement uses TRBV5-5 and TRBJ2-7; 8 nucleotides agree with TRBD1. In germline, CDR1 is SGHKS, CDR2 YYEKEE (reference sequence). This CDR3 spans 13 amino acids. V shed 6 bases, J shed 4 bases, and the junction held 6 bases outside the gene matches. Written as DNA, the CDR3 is TGTGCCAGCACCATTCAGGGGGCGTACGAGCAGTACTTC. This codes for CASTIQGAYEQYF.

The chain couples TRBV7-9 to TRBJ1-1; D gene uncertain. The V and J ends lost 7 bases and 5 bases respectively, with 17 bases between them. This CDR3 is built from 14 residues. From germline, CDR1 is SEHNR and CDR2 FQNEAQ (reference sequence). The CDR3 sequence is CASIPTRVGTEAFF. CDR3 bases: TGTGCCAGCATCCCCACCCGGGTTGGGACTGAAGCTTTCTTT.

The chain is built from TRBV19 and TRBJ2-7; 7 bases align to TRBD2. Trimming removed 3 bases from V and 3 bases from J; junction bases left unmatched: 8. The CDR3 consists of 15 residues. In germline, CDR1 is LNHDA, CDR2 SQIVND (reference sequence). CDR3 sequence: CASSMKRASGYEQYF. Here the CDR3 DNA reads TGTGCCAGTAGTATGAAGAGGGCTAGCGGCTACGAGCAGTACTTC.

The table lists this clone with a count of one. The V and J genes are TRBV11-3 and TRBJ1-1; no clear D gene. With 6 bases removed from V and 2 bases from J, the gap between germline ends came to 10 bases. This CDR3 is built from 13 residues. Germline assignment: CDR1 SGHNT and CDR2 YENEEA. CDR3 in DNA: TGTGCCAGCAGTTCGTATAGTAACACTGAAGCTTTCTTT. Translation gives CASSSYSNTEAFF.